Presented here are 18 T cell receptor beta chains from one specimen sequenced in a study of shared clonotypes between healthy human individuals. Naive CD8 populations comprised CD45RO-negative cells positively selected for CCR7, excluding terminally differentiated effector memory CD45RA+ cells. Measured with immunoSEQ multiplex PCR; TCRdb has only the in-frame clones, and not every one. The data hold some 2 million clones, with roughly 94% observed a single time. The sample consisted of naive CD8+ T cells sorted from blood. The receptors were gathered from a man between 18 and 35 years old in good health.

For this clone: A junction boundary mismatches the germline segment, possibly from a read error. The CDR3 loop reads CASRGGYNSPPHF. CDR3 DNA: TGTGCCAGCCGCGGGGGATATAATTCACCCCCCCACTTT. The rearrangement joins TRBV6-5 to TRBJ1-6, with D maybe TRBD1 (5 bases). The length of the CDR3 is 13 residues. Germline-derived CDR1 and CDR2 are MNHEY and SVGAGI.

This clone came up once. The chain employs TRBV4-1 and TRBJ2-2; no definite D call. The CDR3 is 13 residues long. CDR1 and CDR2 (germline): MGHRA, YSYEKL. With 0 bases removed from V and 6 bases from J, the gap between germline ends came to 5 bases. In DNA form, the CDR3 reads TGCGCCAGCAGCCAAGATCTCCCCGGGGAGCTGTTTTTT. The encoded protein is CASSQDLPGELFF.

The CDR3 region has the DNA TGTGCCAGCAGCTCCGCCGAGGGGGAGCCGGGTGGCTACACCTTC. Protein sequence: CASSSAEGEPGGYTF. This chain connects TRBV5-4 to TRBJ1-2, with D perhaps matching TRBD1 (6 bases). V was pared by 3 bases and J by 7 bases, with 19 bases between. CDR1 is SGHNT and CDR2 is YYREEE in the germline V gene (reference sequence). The CDR3 covers 15 residues. Filled out from reference TRBV5-4 and TRBJ1-2, the complete variable domain reads ETGVTQSPTHLIKTRGQQVTLRCSSQSGHNTVSWYQQALGQGPQFIFQYYREEENGRGNFPPRFSGLQFPNYSSELNVNALELDDSALYLCASSSAEGEPGGYTFGSGTRLTVV.

V usage is TRBV2 and J usage is TRBJ2-2; 11 nucleotides agree with TRBD2. This CDR3 contains 17 residues. Germline-derived CDR1 and CDR2 are SNHLY and FYNNEI. With 4 bases clipped from V and 7 bases from J, the junction kept 11 bases outside the gene matches. CDR3 sequence: CASSGTSGSPGYGELFF. CDR3 in DNA: TGTGCCAGCAGTGGAACTAGCGGGAGCCCGGGGTACGGGGAGCTGTTTTTT.

The chain recombines TRBV7-9 with TRBJ2-1; D possibly corresponds to TRBD1 (6 bases). CDR3 length: 17 amino acids. V was clipped by 5 bases and J by 0 bases, with 17 bases between them. Germline values: CDR1 SEHNR, CDR2 FQNEAQ (reference sequence). This chain's CDR3 is CASSPSTTGISYNEQFF. The CDR3, as DNA: TGTGCCAGCAGCCCGTCGACTACAGGGATCTCCTACAATGAGCAGTTCTTC.

Regarding this clone: Different DNA sequences within this sample yield the same CDR3. The genes are TRBV7-2 and TRBJ2-7; 9 bases align to TRBD1. From germline, CDR1 is SGHTA and CDR2 FQGNSA. The junction had 2 bases not matched to a gene; V was cut back by 5 bases and J by 3 bases. The length of the CDR3 is 13 residues. The DNA for the CDR3 is TGTGCCAGCAGCACGGGACAGGGCTACGAGCAGTACTTC. Its protein is CASSTGQGYEQYF.

V is TRBV4-1 and J is TRBJ2-2; no clear D. The CDR3 runs 17 residues. Germline assignment: CDR1 MGHRA and CDR2 YSYEKL. V lost 4 bases and J lost 1, with 16 bases in between. DNA for the CDR3: TGCGCCAGCAGCCCCCAAGCCGGGTTAGTGAACACCGGGGAGCTGTTTTTT. This translates into CASSPQAGLVNTGELFF.

The gene calls are TRBV7-9 and TRBJ2-5; the match to TRBD1 covers 7 bases. The CDR3 sequence is 14 residues long. The V and J ends lost 8 bases and 4 bases, in that order; junction bases with no gene match: 10. In germline, CDR1 is SEHNR, CDR2 FQNEAQ (reference sequence). CDR3 coding DNA: TGTGCCAGCGCCGAGACAGGGCCGGGAGAGACCCAGTACTTC. Translated, it gives CASAETGPGETQYF.

The V and J genes are TRBV7-8 and TRBJ2-7; D possibly uses TRBD1 or TRBD2 (5 bases each). V was clipped by 2 bases and J by 4 bases, with 18 bases between them. This CDR3 contains 16 residues. Per the germline V gene, CDR1 is SGHVS and CDR2 is FQNEAQ. The CDR3 spells CASSLQAGTLVYEQYF. Here the CDR3 DNA reads TGTGCCAGCAGCTTACAGGCTGGGACCCTAGTGTACGAGCAGTACTTC.

Here the CDR3 reads CASSEWGQGIQGYGYTF. CDR3 DNA sequence: TGTGCCAGCAGTGAGTGGGGACAGGGAATTCAGGGCTATGGCTACACCTTC. The rearrangement joins TRBV6-1 to TRBJ1-2; 9 bases match TRBD1. The V and J ends lost 3 bases and 4 bases, in that order; junction bases with no gene match: 12. The CDR3 sequence is 17 residues long. Per germline, CDR1 MNHNS and CDR2 SASEGT.

The rearrangement joins TRBV5-6 to TRBJ1-1; D call uncertain. V was cut by 0 bases and J by 3 bases, with 6 bases left in between. The CDR3 covers 13 residues. Per the germline V gene, CDR1 is SGHDT and CDR2 is YYEEEE. The CDR3 DNA reads TGTGCCAGCAGCTTGGACTCGGACACTGAAGCTTTCTTT. Translated, it gives CASSLDSDTEAFF. Full variable domain (remainder filled in from reference TRBV5-6 and TRBJ1-1): DAGVTQSPTHLIKTRGQQVTLRCSPKSGHDTVSWYQQALGQGPQFIFQYYEEEERQRGNFPDRFSGHQFPNYSSELNVNALLLGDSALYLCASSLDSDTEAFFGQGTRLTVV.

The rearrangement uses TRBV7-9 and TRBJ2-1, with D hard to call. The CDR3 has 13 residues. The germline V gene encodes CDR1 SEHNR and CDR2 FQNEAQ (reference sequence). The V end lost 1 base, the J end lost 8 bases, and 9 bases lay between the germline ends. CDR3: CASSLDRSYEQFF. The CDR3 nucleotides read TGTGCCAGCAGCTTAGACAGATCATATGAGCAGTTCTTC.

The V call is TRBV14, the J call TRBJ2-1, with a possible D match to TRBD2 (6 bases). V lost 3 bases, J lost 1 base, and 13 bases lay in between. Germline CDR1 SGHDN, CDR2 FVKESK. The CDR3 extends over 16 amino acids. The CDR3 spells CASSQVGTRSYNEQFF. CDR3 coding DNA: TGTGCCAGCAGCCAGGTAGGGACTCGATCCTACAATGAGCAGTTCTTC.

This rearrangement joins TRBV6-5 to TRBJ2-5, with 8 bases lining up with TRBD2. Germline CDR1 is MNHEY and CDR2 is SVGAGI. The CDR3 is 15 residues long. J lost 5 bases, V lost 6 bases, and 11 bases had no gene match. As DNA, the CDR3 is TGTGCCAGCAGCACCGGGGGGGCGGGAATGGAGACCCAGTACTTC. This gives the protein CASSTGGAGMETQYF.

The V and J genes are TRBV28 and TRBJ2-7, with 7 bases aligning to TRBD1. Germline V CDR1 and CDR2: MDHEN, SYDVKM. Trimming at V came to 1 base and at J to 2 bases, leaving 5 bases not matched to a gene. This CDR3 spans 15 amino acids. As DNA, the CDR3 is TGTGCCAGCAGTTTATACGGGACAGCTACCTACGAGCAGTACTTC. Its translation: CASSLYGTATYEQYF.

The V gene is TRBV4-1, the J gene TRBJ2-3; D is uncertain. V lost 4 bases and J 6 bases, leaving 14 bases between the germline ends. CDR1 MGHRA and CDR2 YSYEKL come from the germline V gene. The length of the CDR3 is 14 residues. The CDR3 protein is CASSLPAAADTQYF. The CDR3 DNA reads TGCGCCAGCAGCCTCCCTGCAGCAGCGGATACGCAGTATTTT.

The chain links TRBV11-2 to TRBJ2-2; a weak D match, TRBD1 (5 bases). The length of the CDR3 is 15 residues. Germline CDR1 and CDR2: SGHAT and FQNNGV. The ends were cut back, 1 base at V and 5 bases at J, with 11 bases in the middle. The CDR3 region is CASSLVTGVTGELFF. DNA of the CDR3: TGTGCCAGCAGCTTAGTTACAGGCGTAACCGGGGAGCTGTTTTTT.

The chain is built from TRBV30 and TRBJ1-1; 7 nucleotides align to TRBD1. Germline V gene data show CDR1 as GTSNPN and CDR2 as SVGIG (reference sequence). The CDR3 extends over 11 amino acids. The J segment lost 11 bases and the V segment lost 3 bases, leaving 6 bases of the junction unmatched. The CDR3 sequence: CAWRDRPWAFF. The CDR3 coding sequence is TGTGCCTGGAGGGACAGGCCTTGGGCTTTCTTT.